This T cell receptor beta chain comes out of a study of cytomegalovirus exposure and HLA in healthy donors. Germline V gives CDR1 SGDLS, CDR2 YYNGEE. V lost 0 bases and J lost 0, with 7 bases in between. The CDR3 contains 15 residues. Generated by immunoSEQ multiplex PCR, the TCRdb table keeps only in-frame clones and is missing some. The table lists some 230,000 clones, about 89% of them singletons. The sample taken for sequencing was PBMCs. The V gene is TRBV9, the J gene TRBJ1-3, with D hard to call. This TCR derives from a woman aged 18-35 years in good health and CMV-seronegative. CDR3 sequence reads: CASSVDPNSGNTIYF. For the CDR3, the DNA is TGTGCCAGCAGCGTAGATCCTAACTCTGGAAACACCATATATTTT.